The clone carrying this T cell receptor beta chain was seen only a few times. The record originates from a study of control samples from healthy donors and cancer patients. This CDR3 has 13 amino acids. Germline CDR1 is MGHRA and CDR2 is YSYEKL. Between the trimmed V and J ends, which lost 0 bases and 8 bases, there was a span of 10 bases. Measured with immunoSEQ multiplex PCR; TCRdb has only the in-frame clones, and not every one. The sample consists of fewer than 85,000 clones, 85% to 95% of them appearing once. The V gene is TRBV4-1, the J gene TRBJ1-1; no firm D call. This clonotype was obtained from a woman younger than 45 in good health. The sample comprised blood. CDR3: CASSQDLGREAFF. CDR3 nucleotide sequence: TGCGCCAGCAGCCAAGATCTTGGCAGGGAAGCTTTCTTT.